Sequencing of this TCR beta chain was carried out in a study of cytomegalovirus exposure and HLA in healthy donors. Study conclusions and caveats: The majority of CMV-associated TCR beta chains were reported as apparently HLA-restricted in a later analysis.

Primers included in the PCR were 60 Vbeta and 13 Jbeta primers. Clones were read by immunoSEQ multiplex PCR, and TCRdb kept only the in-frame ones, dropping some. The sample lists over 100,000 clones, roughly four fifths seen once, with around 9.6% in the top ten. V gave up 4 bases and J gave up 0 bases, with 10 bases separating them. This CDR3 contains 15 residues. Germline V gene sequence: CDR1 SGHTA, CDR2 FQGNSA. This clone was picked up a small number of times. Its target is unknown. This receptor was identified in a male donor in good health and CMV-seropositive. The chain employs TRBV7-2 and TRBJ1-3; a possible D gene is TRBD1 (5 bases). Material for sequencing was PBMCs. The CDR3 sequence is CASSSQASSGNTIYF. DNA of the CDR3: TGTGCCAGCAGCTCACAGGCGAGCTCTGGAAACACCATATATTTT.